Listed here is a single T cell receptor beta chain. Per the original data handling: Amplified reference gene primers provided the basis for estimating nucleated cell counts. Libraries were prepared by immunoSEQ multiplex PCR; TCRdb keeps only in-frame clonotypes and omits some of them. The D gene and trimming were derived from the DNA, and the V and J assignments and clone size from that table. Seen here are tens of thousands of clones, around 86% observed once, and the top ten hold about 15%. With V trimmed by 4 bases and J by 4 bases, 7 bases remained unmatched. Germline lookup yields CDR1 LGHNA and CDR2 YNFKEQ. The CDR3 runs 15 residues. This record comes from a study of blood T cell repertoires in COVID-19. About the research overall: Donors in the United States, Italy and Spain gave samples during acute or convalescent COVID-19. Sources were T cells, B-cell-depleted T cells, or PBMCs; the material itself was cDNA or gDNA.

The V and J genes are TRBV4-2 and TRBJ2-3, with 8 nucleotides matching TRBD2. Sequencing input: peripheral blood. This TCR was recovered from a man between 65 and 80 years old with acute or convalescent COVID-19. The CDR3 loop reads CASSRGTSGSDTQYF. CDR3 sequence (DNA): TGTGCCAGCAGCCGCGGGACTAGTGGTTCAGATACGCAGTATTTT.